What follows are 21 T cell receptor beta chains derived from one specimen sequenced in a study of monozygotic twins with inflammatory bowel disease. TCRdb re-called the 5' RACE reads, yielding one record per CDR3 amino acid sequence without DNA. In all, the sample yields 300,000 to 400,000 distinct CDR3 sequences. The sample comprised blood. These receptors were obtained from a human donor with ulcerative colitis or Crohn's disease, or a healthy co-twin of an affected twin (not recorded which).

V is TRBV28 and J is TRBJ1-3. This CDR3 comprises 12 residues. Germline V gene data show CDR1 as MDHEN and CDR2 as SYDVKM. This chain's CDR3 is CASSYSGNTIYF.

The chain uses TRBV20-1 and TRBJ1-2; TCRdb's D gene call, TRBD1, goes unchecked for lack of DNA. This CDR3 region has 15 residues. The germline V gene has CDR1 DFQATT and CDR2 SNEGSKA (reference sequence). The CDR3 loop reads CSAYTGGNRHYGYTF.

J is TRBJ2-4 and V is TRBV7-8. Germline CDR1 reads SGHVS; CDR2 reads FQNEAQ. The CDR3 is made up of 12 amino acids. CDR3 sequence reads: CASTGAENIQYF.

The V call is TRBV4-1, the J call TRBJ2-7; absent DNA, TCRdb's TRBD1 call cannot be checked. Germline V gives CDR1 MGHRA, CDR2 YSYEKL. CDR3 length: 13 amino acids. The CDR3 loop reads CASSRQDGNEQYF.

The chain carries TRBV5-4 and TRBJ1-1; TCRdb selects TRBD1, and the lack of DNA leaves this call unchecked. This CDR3 region has 15 residues. Germline V lookup: CDR1 SGHNT, CDR2 YYREEE (reference sequence). The CDR3 spells CASSPGGPRGTEAFF.

This chain links TRBV20-1 with TRBJ2-7; TCRdb's assignment of TRBD1 cannot be checked, as there is no DNA. The germline CDR1 and CDR2 sequences are DFQATT and SNEGSKA (reference sequence). The CDR3 contains 14 residues. CDR3 region: CSARDGTGTYEQYF.

This chain uses TRBV7-2 with TRBJ1-5; TCRdb proposes TRBD1, but this gene call is untestable without DNA. Per germline, CDR1 SGHTA and CDR2 FQGNSA. This CDR3 is built from 14 residues. The CDR3 here is CASSWGPGDQPQHF.

The V and J genes are TRBV5-1 and TRBJ2-2. The CDR3 runs 14 residues. CDR1 is SGHRS, CDR2 YFSETQ, per germline. CDR3 sequence: CASTLVPNTGELFF.

The rearrangement links TRBV28 to TRBJ2-5. Germline CDR1 reads MDHEN; CDR2 reads SYDVKM. The CDR3 has 12 residues. The CDR3: CASSSLLETQYF.

The chain recombines TRBV7-7 with TRBJ2-5; TCRdb indicates TRBD2, and absent DNA this call remains unverified. Germline loops: CDR1 SSHAT, CDR2 FNYEAQ (reference sequence). The CDR3 totals 15 residues. Here the CDR3 reads CASSSLAGGEETQYF.

The V and J genes are TRBV20-1 and TRBJ2-7; without DNA, the TCRdb call of TRBD1 cannot be checked. This CDR3 spans 12 amino acids. From germline, CDR1 is DFQATT and CDR2 SNEGSKA (reference sequence). The CDR3 loop is CSAGAGGYEQYF.

The chain carries TRBV11-3 and TRBJ2-1; the D call of TRBD1 rests on TCRdb alone, since no DNA is present to check it. This CDR3 spans 15 amino acids. CDR1 and CDR2 (germline): SGHNT, YENEEA. The CDR3 spells CASSLGGDRADEQFF. The full variable domain, completed using reference TRBV11-3 and TRBJ2-1, is EAGVVQSPRYKIIEKKQPVAFWCNPISGHNTLYWYLQNLGQGPELLIRYENEEAVDDSQLPKDRFSAERLKGVDSTLKIQPAELGDSAVYLCASSLGGDRADEQFFGPGTRLTVL.

The chain recombines TRBV20-1 with TRBJ2-7. The germline gives CDR1 DFQATT, CDR2 SNEGSKA (reference sequence). The CDR3 is 12 amino acids. The CDR3 protein is CSASIAGVEQYF.

The rearrangement links TRBV6-2 or TRBV6-3 to TRBJ2-5; the D gene TCRdb calls, TRBD2, cannot be checked with no DNA. The CDR3 is made up of 14 amino acids. Germline V gene sequence: CDR1 MNHEY, CDR2 SVGEGT. The CDR3 reads CASKSGPGKETQYF.

This chain links TRBV27 with TRBJ1-5. CDR1 MNHEY and CDR2 SMNVEV come from the germline V gene (reference sequence). The CDR3 consists of 13 residues. CDR3 region: CASSLSRNQPQHF.

V usage is TRBV5-1 and J usage is TRBJ1-1; TCRdb proposes TRBD1, but this gene call is untestable without DNA. The CDR3 sequence is 16 residues long. Germline CDR1 and CDR2: SGHRS and YFSETQ. The CDR3 region is CASSPRTGVQRTEAFF.

The chain combines TRBV30 with TRBJ2-5; lacking DNA, the TRBD1 call made by TCRdb goes unchecked. CDR1 and CDR2 from the germline V gene are GTSNPN and SVGIG (reference sequence). The CDR3 is 13 amino acids. The CDR3 here is CAWNQGALKTQYF.

J is TRBJ2-7 and V is TRBV6-2 or TRBV6-3; the TCRdb D gene call, TRBD2, has no DNA to confirm it. Germline V gives CDR1 MNHEY, CDR2 SVGEGT. The CDR3 contains 12 residues. The CDR3 spells CATRNYSYEQYF.

This chain connects TRBV7-6 to TRBJ2-2; TCRdb calls TRBD1, which cannot be checked without DNA. The CDR3 covers 15 residues. Per germline, CDR1 SGHVS and CDR2 FNYEAQ. The CDR3 is CASSWGQPNTGELFF.

The CDR3 protein is CASSFLDTGGIGEKLFF. The V call is TRBV5-6, the J call TRBJ1-4; TCRdb reports TRBD1, a call that lacks DNA to check it against. This CDR3 is 17 amino acids long. CDR1 is SGHDT, CDR2 YYEEEE, per germline. The full variable domain, in which reference TRBV5-6 and TRBJ1-4 provide the parts outside the CDR3, is DAGVTQSPTHLIKTRGQQVTLRCSPKSGHDTVSWYQQALGQGPQFIFQYYEEEERQRGNFPDRFSGHQFPNYSSELNVNALLLGDSALYLCASSFLDTGGIGEKLFFGSGTQLSVL.

The chain has TRBV20-1 and TRBJ2-7; no DNA is available, so the TRBD1 call from TCRdb remains unchecked. The CDR3 runs to 15 residues. Germline CDR1 and CDR2: DFQATT and SNEGSKA (reference sequence). CDR3 amino acids: CSATRDPSGAYEQYF.